One and the same sample provided the 10 T cell receptor beta chains below, sequenced in a study of T cells expressing NK-cell markers. One entry per CDR3 protein, without DNA, is what TCRdb gives after re-calling the 5' RACE reads. The sample is made up of 440,000 or so distinct CDR3 sequences, and the top ten hold roughly 8% of it. Sequenced input: blood T cells: a sorted CD56 or NKG2C T cell subset, CD4+ or CD8+ T cells, or bulk PBMC T cells (not recorded which). The source of these receptors is a woman between 18 and 69 years old in good health.

V usage is TRBV29-1 and J usage is TRBJ2-1; TCRdb's D gene call, TRBD2, goes unchecked for lack of DNA. The germline gives CDR1 SQVTM, CDR2 ANQGSEA. The length of the CDR3 is 14 residues. The CDR3 sequence: CSVLLGLALDEQFF.

The genes are TRBV28 and TRBJ2-5; the D gene TCRdb calls, TRBD2, cannot be checked with no DNA. Germline loops: CDR1 MDHEN, CDR2 SYDVKM. The CDR3 has 16 residues. CDR3 protein: CASSPMVEAREQTQYF. The full variable domain, its missing parts supplied by reference TRBV28 and TRBJ2-5, is DVKVTQSSRYLVKRTGEKVFLECVQDMDHENMFWYRQDPGLGLRLIYFSYDVKMKEKGDIPEGYSVSREKKERFSLILESASTNQTSMYLCASSPMVEAREQTQYFGPGTRLLVL.

J is TRBJ2-1 and V is TRBV7-2. The CDR3 is made up of 15 amino acids. Germline assignment: CDR1 SGHTA and CDR2 FQGNSA. The CDR3: CASSLMQSSYNEQFF.

The rearrangement links TRBV12-3 or TRBV12-4 to TRBJ1-2. There are 13 residues in the CDR3. CDR3 protein: CASSLRSYYGYTF.

The chain carries TRBV27 and TRBJ1-6; TCRdb calls TRBD1, which cannot be checked without DNA. Germline CDR1 MNHEY, CDR2 SMNVEV (reference sequence). The CDR3 covers 15 residues. CDR3 protein: CASSPLTGWSSPLHF.

CDR3 residues: CASSKGPSSTDTQYF. The V gene is TRBV6-1, the J gene TRBJ2-3. Germline V gene data show CDR1 as MNHNS and CDR2 as SASEGT. The CDR3 consists of 15 residues.

V and J are TRBV19 and TRBJ2-2; there is no DNA to check the TCRdb D call of TRBD2. Per the germline V gene, CDR1 is LNHDA and CDR2 is SQIVND (reference sequence). The CDR3 spans 14 residues. The CDR3 loop is CASSMDRAPGELFF.

This chain joins TRBV13 and TRBJ2-7. CDR1 and CDR2 (germline): PRHDT, FYEKMQ (reference sequence). The CDR3 has 15 residues. The CDR3 sequence: CASSPRGRSSYEQYF.

Here the CDR3 reads CASSQEGSFSADTQYF. The gene calls are TRBV3-1 and TRBJ2-3; lacking DNA, the TRBD2 call made by TCRdb goes unchecked. Germline V gene data show CDR1 as LGHDT and CDR2 as YNNKEL (reference sequence). The CDR3 covers 16 residues.

The rearrangement joins TRBV7-9 to TRBJ1-1; no DNA is available, so the TRBD1 call from TCRdb remains unchecked. CDR3 size: 14 residues. The germline V gene has CDR1 SEHNR and CDR2 FQNEAQ (reference sequence). This CDR3 reads CASSSGQPNTEAFF.